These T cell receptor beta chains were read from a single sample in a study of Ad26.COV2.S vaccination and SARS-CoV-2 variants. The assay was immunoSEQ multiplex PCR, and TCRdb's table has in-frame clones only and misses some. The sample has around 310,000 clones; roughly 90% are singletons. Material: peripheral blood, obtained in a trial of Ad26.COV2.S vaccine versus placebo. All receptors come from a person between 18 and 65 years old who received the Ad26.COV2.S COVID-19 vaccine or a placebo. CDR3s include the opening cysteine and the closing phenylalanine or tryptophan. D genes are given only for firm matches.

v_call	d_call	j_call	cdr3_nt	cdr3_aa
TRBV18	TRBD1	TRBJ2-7	TGTGCCAGCTCACAGGGACAGGGGGCAAGTAACTACGAGCAGTACTTC	CASSQGQGASNYEQYF
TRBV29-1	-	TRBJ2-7	TGCAGCGTTGTACCCAGGGAAACCTACGAGCAGTACTTC	CSVVPRETYEQYF
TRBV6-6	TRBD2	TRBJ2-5	TGTGCCAGCAGTCTGGGGGGCAATATAGCGGGGCAGGAGACCCAGTACTTC	CASSLGGNIAGQETQYF
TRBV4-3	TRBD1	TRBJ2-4	TGCGCCAGCAGCCGTAGAGGGGGCGCGGTAGCCAAAAACATTCAGTACTTC	CASSRRGGAVAKNIQYF
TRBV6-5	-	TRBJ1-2	TGTGCCAGCACCCGGTCAGCGAGAGCTAACTATGGCTACACCTTC	CASTRSARANYGYTF
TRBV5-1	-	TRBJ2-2	TGCGCCAGCCAGGGGGGACCGAACACCGGGGAGCTGTTTTTT	CASQGGPNTGELFF
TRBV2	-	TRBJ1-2	TGTGCCAGCAGCCAGGGGTCGGGGAACTATGGCTACACCTTC	CASSQGSGNYGYTF
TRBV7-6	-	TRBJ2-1	TGTGCCAGCAGCTCGGACCCCCGGTTTGGCAATGAGCAGTTCTTC	CASSSDPRFGNEQFF
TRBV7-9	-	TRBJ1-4	TGTGCCAGCAGCCCCCCGAGCGCGGATCCCCCGGAAAAACTGTTTTTT	CASSPPSADPPEKLFF
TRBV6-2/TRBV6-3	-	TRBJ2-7	TGTGCCAGCAGTTATGCAGGACCAAACGAGCAGTACTTC	CASSYAGPNEQYF
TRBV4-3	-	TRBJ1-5	TGCGCCAGCAGCCAAGAGGGGGATCAGCCCCAGCATTTT	CASSQEGDQPQHF
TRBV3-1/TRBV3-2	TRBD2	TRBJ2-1	TGTGCCAGCAGCCAAGAGGGAGGGACGGGCAATGAGCAGTTCTTC	CASSQEGGTGNEQFF
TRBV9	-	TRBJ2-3	TGTGCCAGCAGCGTCACTTCTAGCACAGATACGCAGTATTTT	CASSVTSSTDTQYF
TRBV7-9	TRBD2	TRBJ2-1	TGTGCCAGCAGCGCAGATCTTTCGGGACTAGCGGGAGGGGATGAGCAGTTCTTC	CASSADLSGLAGGDEQFF